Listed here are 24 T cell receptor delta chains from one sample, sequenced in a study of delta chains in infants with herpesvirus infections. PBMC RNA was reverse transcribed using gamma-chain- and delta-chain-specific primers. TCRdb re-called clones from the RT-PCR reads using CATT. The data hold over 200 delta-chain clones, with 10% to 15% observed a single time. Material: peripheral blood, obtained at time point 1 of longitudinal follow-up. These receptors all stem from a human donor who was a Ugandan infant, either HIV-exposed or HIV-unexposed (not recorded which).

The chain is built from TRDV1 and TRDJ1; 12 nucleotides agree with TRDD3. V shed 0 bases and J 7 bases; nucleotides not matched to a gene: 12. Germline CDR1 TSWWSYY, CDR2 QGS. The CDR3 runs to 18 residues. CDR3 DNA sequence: TGTGCTCTTGGGGAACTCTTACTCGCTGGGGGATACGAAGGTAAACTCATCTTT. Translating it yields CALGELLLAGGYEGKLIF.

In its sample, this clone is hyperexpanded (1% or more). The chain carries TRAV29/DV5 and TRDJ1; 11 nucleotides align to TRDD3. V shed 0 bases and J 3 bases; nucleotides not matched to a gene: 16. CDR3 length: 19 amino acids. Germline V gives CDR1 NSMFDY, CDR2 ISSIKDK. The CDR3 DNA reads TGTGCAGCAAGCGCGATACTACCAGTGTACTGGGGGATAGCCGATAAACTCATCTTT. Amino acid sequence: CAASAILPVYWGIADKLIF.

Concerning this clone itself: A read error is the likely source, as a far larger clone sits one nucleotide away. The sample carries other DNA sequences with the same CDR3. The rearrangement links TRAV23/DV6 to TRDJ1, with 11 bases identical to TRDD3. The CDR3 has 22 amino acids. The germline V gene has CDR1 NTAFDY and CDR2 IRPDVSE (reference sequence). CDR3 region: CAVSPFLSLGDTPAQYTDKLIF. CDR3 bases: TGTGCTGTGTCCCCATTCCTTTCTTTGGGGGATACGCCCGCCCAGTACACCGATAAACTCATCTTT.

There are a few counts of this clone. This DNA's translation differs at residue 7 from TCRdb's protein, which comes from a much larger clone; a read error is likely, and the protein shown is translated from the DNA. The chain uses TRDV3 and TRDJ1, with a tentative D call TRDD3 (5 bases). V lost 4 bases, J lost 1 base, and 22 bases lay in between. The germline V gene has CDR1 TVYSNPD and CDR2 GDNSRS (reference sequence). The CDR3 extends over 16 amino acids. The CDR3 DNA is TGTGCCTCATGCTCCGTACCGGGGGTCCTCACCGATAAACTCATCTTT. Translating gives CASCSVPGVLTDKLIF. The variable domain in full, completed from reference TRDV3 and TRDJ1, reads CDKVTQSSPDQTVASGSEVVLLCTYDTVYSNPDLFWYRIRPDYSFQFVFYGDNSRSEGADFTQGRFSVKHILTQKAFHLVISPVRTEDSATYYCASCSVPGVLTDKLIFGKGTRVTVEP.

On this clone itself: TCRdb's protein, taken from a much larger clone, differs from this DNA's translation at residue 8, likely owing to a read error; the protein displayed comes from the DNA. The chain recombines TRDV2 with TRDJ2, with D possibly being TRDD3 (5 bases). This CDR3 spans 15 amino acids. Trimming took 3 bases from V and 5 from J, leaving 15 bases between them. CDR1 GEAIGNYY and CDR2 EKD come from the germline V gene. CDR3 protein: CACDLVLVDTAQLFF. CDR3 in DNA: TGTGCCTGTGACTTAGTACTGGTGGATACAGCACAACTCTTCTTT.

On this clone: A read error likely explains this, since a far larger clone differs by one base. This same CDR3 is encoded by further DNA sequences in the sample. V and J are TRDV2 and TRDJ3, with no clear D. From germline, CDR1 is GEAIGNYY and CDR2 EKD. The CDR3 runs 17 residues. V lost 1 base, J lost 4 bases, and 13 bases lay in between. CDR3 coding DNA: TGTGCCTGTGACACGTACTCTAGCTCGTGGGACACCCGACAGATGTTTTTC. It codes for CACDTYSSSWDTRQMFF.

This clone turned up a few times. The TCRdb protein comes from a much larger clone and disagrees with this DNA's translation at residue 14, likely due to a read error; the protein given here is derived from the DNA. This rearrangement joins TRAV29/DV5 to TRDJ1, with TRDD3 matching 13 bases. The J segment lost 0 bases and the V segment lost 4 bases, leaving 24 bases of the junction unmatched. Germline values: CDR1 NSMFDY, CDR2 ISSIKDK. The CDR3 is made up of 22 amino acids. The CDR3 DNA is TGTGCAGCAGTCGGCCTTCCAAGGCATACTGGGGGATACGTACCGTACACCGATAAACTCATCTTT. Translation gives CAAVGLPRHTGGYVPYTDKLIF. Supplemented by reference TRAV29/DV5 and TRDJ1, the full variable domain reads DQQVKQNSPSLSVQEGRISILNCDYTNSMFDYFLWYKKYPAEGPTFLISISSIKDKNEDGRFTVFLNKSAKHLSLHIVPSQPGDSAVYFCAAVGLPRHTGGYVPYTDKLIFGKGTRVTVEP.

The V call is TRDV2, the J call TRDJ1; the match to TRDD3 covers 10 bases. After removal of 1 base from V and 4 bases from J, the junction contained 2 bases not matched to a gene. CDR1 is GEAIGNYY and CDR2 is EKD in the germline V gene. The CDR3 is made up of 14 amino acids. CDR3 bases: TGTGCCTGTGACACACTGGGGGATGGCGATAAACTCATCTTT. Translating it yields CACDTLGDGDKLIF.

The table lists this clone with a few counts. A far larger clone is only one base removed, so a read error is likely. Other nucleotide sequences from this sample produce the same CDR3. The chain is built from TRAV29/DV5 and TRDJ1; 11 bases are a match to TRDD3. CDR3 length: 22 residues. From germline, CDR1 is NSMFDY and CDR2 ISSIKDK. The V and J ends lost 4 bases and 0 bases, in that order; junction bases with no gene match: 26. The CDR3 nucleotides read TGTGCAGCAGTCGGCCTTCCAAGGCATACTGGGGGATATGCACCGTACACCGATAAACTCATCTTT. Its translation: CAAVGLPRHTGGYAPYTDKLIF.

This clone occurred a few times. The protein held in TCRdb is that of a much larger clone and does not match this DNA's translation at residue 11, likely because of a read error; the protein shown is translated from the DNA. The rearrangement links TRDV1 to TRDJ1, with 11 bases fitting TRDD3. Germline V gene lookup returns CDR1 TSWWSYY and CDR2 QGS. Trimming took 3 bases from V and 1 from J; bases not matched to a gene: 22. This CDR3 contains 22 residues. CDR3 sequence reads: CALGDPPMRRAGGYLATDKLIF. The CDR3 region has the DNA TGTGCTCTTGGGGACCCCCCAATGCGCCGTGCTGGGGGATACCTCGCCACCGATAAACTCATCTTT.

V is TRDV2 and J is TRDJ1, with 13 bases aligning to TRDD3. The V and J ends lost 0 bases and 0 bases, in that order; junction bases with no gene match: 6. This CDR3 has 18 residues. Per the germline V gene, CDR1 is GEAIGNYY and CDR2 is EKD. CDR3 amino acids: CACDTGGLGDTYTDKLIF. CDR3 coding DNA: TGTGCCTGTGACACCGGAGGACTGGGGGATACGTACACCGATAAACTCATCTTT.

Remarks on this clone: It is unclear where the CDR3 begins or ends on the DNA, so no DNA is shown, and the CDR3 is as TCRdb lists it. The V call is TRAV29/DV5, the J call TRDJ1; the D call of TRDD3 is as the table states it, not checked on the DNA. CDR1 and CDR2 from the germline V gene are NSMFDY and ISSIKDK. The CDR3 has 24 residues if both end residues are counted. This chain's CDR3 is CSVLLCSNPFYTGGYDHMTDKLIF.

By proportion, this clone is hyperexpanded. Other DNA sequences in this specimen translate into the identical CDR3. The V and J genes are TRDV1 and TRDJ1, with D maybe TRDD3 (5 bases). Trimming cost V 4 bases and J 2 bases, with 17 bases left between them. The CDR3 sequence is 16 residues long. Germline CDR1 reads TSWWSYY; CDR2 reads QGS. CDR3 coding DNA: TGTGCTCTTGGGGGACCCCAATCACTGGTTACCGATAAACTCATCTTT. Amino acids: CALGGPQSLVTDKLIF.

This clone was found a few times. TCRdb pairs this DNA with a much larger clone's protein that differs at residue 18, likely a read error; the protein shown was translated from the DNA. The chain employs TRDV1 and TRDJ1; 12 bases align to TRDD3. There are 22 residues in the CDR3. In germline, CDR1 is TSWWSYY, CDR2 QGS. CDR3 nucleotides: TGTGCTCTTGGGGACCCCCCAATGCGCCGTACTGGGGGATACCTCGCCACCAATAAACTCATCTTT. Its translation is CALGDPPMRRTGGYLATNKLIF.

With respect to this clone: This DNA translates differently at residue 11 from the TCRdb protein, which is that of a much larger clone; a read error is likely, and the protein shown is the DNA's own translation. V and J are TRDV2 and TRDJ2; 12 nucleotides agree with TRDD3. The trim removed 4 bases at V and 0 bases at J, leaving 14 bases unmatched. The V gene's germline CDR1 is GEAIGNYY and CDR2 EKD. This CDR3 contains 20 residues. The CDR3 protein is CACDILGDTEHPSLTAQLFF. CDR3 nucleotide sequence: TGTGCCTGTGATATACTGGGGGATACAGAGCACCCTTCTTTGACAGCACAACTCTTCTTT.

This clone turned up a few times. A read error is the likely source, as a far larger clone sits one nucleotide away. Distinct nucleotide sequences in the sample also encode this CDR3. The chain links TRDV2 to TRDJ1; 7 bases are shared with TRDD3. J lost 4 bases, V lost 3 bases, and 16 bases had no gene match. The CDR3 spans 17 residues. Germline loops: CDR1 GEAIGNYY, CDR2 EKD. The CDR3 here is CACDPVLGIEPNDKLIF. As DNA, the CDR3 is TGTGCCTGTGACCCCGTACTGGGGATCGAACCTAACGATAAACTCATCTTT.

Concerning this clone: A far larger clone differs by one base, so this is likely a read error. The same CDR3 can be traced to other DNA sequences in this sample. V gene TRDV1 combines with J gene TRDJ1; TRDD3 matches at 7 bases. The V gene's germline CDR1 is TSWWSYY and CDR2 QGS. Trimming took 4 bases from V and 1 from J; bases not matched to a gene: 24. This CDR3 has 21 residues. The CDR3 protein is CALGALSPLRGYRGGTDKLIF. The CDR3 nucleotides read TGTGCTCTTGGGGCTCTTTCCCCTCTGAGGGGATATAGAGGCGGCACCGATAAACTCATCTTT.

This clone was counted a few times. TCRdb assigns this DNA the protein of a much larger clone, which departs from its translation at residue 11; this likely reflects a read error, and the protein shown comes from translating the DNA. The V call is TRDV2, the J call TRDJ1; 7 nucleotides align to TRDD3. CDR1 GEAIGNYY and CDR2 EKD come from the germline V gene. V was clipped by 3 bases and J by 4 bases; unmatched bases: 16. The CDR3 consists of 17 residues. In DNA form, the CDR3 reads TGTGCCTGTGACCCCGTACTGGGGATCGAACAGAACGATAAACTCATCTTT. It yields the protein CACDPVLGIEQNDKLIF.

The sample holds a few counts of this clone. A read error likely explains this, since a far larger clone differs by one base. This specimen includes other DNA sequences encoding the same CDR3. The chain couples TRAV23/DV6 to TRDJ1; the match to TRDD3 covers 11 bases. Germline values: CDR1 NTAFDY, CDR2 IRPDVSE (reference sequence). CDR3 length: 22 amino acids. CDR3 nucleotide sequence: TGTGCCGTGTCCCCATTCCTTTCTTTGGGGGATACGCCAGCCCAGTACACCGATAAACTCATCTTT. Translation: CAVSPFLSLGDTPAQYTDKLIF.

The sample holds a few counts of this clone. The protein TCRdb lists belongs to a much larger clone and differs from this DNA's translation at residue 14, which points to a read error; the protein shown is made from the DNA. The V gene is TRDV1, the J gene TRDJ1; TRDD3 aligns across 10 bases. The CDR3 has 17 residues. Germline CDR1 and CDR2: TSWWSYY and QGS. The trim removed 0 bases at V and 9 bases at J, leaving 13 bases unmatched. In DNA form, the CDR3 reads TGTGCTCTTGGGGAACTCGACCTCACTGGGGGATTTGGCGAACTCATCTTT. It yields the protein CALGELDLTGGFGELIF.

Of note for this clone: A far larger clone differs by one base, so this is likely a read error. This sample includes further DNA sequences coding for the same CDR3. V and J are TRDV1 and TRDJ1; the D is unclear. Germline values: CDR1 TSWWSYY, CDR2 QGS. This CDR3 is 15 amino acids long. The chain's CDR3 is CALCLGAAYTDKLIF. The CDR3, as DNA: TGTGCCCTCTGCTTAGGGGCCGCCTACACCGATAAACTCATCTTT.

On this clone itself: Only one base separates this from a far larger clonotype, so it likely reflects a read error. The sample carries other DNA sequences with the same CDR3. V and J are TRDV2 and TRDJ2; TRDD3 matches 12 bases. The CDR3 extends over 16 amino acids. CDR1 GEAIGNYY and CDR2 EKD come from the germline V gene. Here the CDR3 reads CACDVLGDTLTAQLFF. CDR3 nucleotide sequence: TGTGCCTGTGACGTACTGGGGGATACTTTGACGGCACAACTCTTCTTT.

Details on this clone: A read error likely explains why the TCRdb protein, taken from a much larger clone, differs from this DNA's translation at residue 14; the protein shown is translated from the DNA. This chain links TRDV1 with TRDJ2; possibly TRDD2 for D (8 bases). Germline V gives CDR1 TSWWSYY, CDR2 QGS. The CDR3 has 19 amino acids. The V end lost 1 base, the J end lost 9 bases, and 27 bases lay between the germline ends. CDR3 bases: TGTGCTCTTGGGGAACGCCACTTCCTACCATCGGGGATAGGTCCACAACTCTTCTTT. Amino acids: CALGERHFLPSGIGPQLFF.

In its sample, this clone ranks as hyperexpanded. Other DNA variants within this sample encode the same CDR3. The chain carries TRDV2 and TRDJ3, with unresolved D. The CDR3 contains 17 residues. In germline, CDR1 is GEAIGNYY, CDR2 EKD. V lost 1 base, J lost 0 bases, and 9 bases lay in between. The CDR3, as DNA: TGTGCCTGTGACACGTACTCTAGCTCCTGGGACACCCGACAGATGTTTTTC. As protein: CACDTYSSSWDTRQMFF.